Included here is one TCR beta chain sequence, with context. Its antigen is still unknown. This sample is drawn from a study of shared clonotypes between healthy human individuals. For the study at large: The composition of the donors was a couple of women and a few men aged 18 to 49. Study conclusions and caveats: Clonotypes which were not shared had lower generation probabilities than clonotypes that all four donors shared. Only blood was sampled; tissue repertoires likely differ.

As handled by the study authors: In the immunoSEQ data, sequences were junction-only and lacked quality scores, so filtering differed. Clones were read by immunoSEQ multiplex PCR, and TCRdb kept only the in-frame ones, dropping some. The V and J calls and clone size were taken over from that table, and D and trimming were inferred from the DNA. The table lists approximately 250,000 clones, just over 65% of them singletons. The V segment lost 4 bases and the J segment 6 bases; nucleotides outside the gene matches: 8. Germline V gene sequence: CDR1 SGHRS, CDR2 YFSETQ. The CDR3 consists of 16 residues. The receptor was derived from a young man in good health. Input material: memory CD4+ T cells sorted from blood. Subset indicated: CD45RA-negative fraction. This chain connects TRBV5-1 to TRBJ2-1; TRBD2 matches at 12 bases. The CDR3 nucleotides read TGCGCCAGCAGCACCGAGACTAGCGGGAGAGGCAATGAGCAGTTCTTC. Encoded protein: CASSTETSGRGNEQFF.